A single T cell receptor (beta chain) is shown here with its context. Which antigen it targets is not known. There are no base qualities to consult, and no much larger clone falls within one base. This specimen comes from a study of blood T cell repertoires in COVID-19 (dated by TCRdb to about 2020). For the study in its entirety: For ImmuneRACE Cohort 3, a participant was defined as recovered based on two consecutive negative NP/OP PCR tests, clearance by a healthcare professional, or resolution of symptoms. The samples were drawn from the first 160 participants of the ongoing ImmuneRACE study and from over a thousand subjects provided by 6 global collaborators. Nearly every sample came with metadata listing a de-identified subject ID, COVID-19 status, age in years and sex. Samples covering the acute and convalescent phases of COVID-19 were provided by collaborators in the United States, Italy and Spain. Where available, HLA class I and class II types were taken from metadata supplied by the sample provider and were not determined by assay-based typing. The repertoires were released in a freely available public database meant as a resource for research on the immune response to SARS-CoV-2. Deeply sampled blood TCRbeta repertoires from subjects exposed to, actively infected with, or recovered from COVID-19 were included in the dataset. The material from the prospective study consisted of cDNA or gDNA derived from T cells, B-cell-depleted T cells, or PBMCs.

Enrolling through a virtual design, the prospective study's participants ranged in age from roughly 18 to 89 years and lived across 24 United States geographic areas. In the prospective study, participants were assigned to cohorts based on the clinical history participants reported in a screening survey and a study questionnaire. In the prospective study, mobile phlebotomists collected whole blood, serum and a nasopharyngeal or oropharyngeal swab from each participant. Participants in the prospective study had the option to provide additional blood draws and questionnaires over an approximately 2-month period. Before DNA extraction, blood samples from the prospective study were shipped at room temperature or frozen. TCRbeta CDR3 regions were amplified from genomic DNA by means of the immunoSEQ Assay, a bias-controlled multiplex PCR. The published analysis was carried out like this. Nucleated cell counts per sample were estimated from amplification of reference gene primers within the assay. To quantify the absolute abundance of each unique TCRbeta CDR3 rearrangement, sequence reads were collapsed and filtered. Productive Simpson clonality was computed per sample as the square root of Simpson's diversity index over productive rearrangements. TCRdb's version of the immuneACCESS table is confined to in-frame rearrangements and falls short of the full clone set. An unresolved V gene accounts for under half of the shortfall where checked; the remainder is of unknown origin. From that table come the V and J calls and clone size; the DNA was used to work out D and trimming. This sample has about 360,000 clones in its table, and roughly 86% of those were observed once. Around 1.9% of the sample is in the top ten clones.

Spanning cysteine to phenylalanine, the CDR3 consists of 13 amino acids. CDR3 DNA is the only sequence kept; it has 39 bases, read in frame from the first base. V loses 2 bases, J loses 3 bases, and the germline ends lie 7 bases apart. CDR1 and CDR2, per the germline V gene (reference sequence), are SEHNR and FQNEAQ. What the research found in general, with its limitations: Clinical and demographic metadata were provided uncurated, with the amount varying by source and participant.

Sequences were obtained from PBMCs or T cells enriched from blood (not recorded which). This TCR was sampled from a man aged 35-49 years in a cohort exposed to, infected with or recovered from COVID-19 (not recorded which). The V and J segments used are TRBV7-9 and TRBJ1-1; the D gene lacks a confident call. The CDR3 region reads CASSLNRYTEAFF. Here is the DNA: TGTGCCAGCAGCTTAAACCGGTACACTGAAGCTTTCTTT.